This T cell receptor beta chain was sequenced during a study of blood T cell repertoires in COVID-19. Across the whole study: There were acute and convalescent COVID-19 samples, and they came from the United States, Italy and Spain. Nucleic acid was either cDNA or gDNA, and it came from T cells, B-cell-depleted T cells, or PBMCs.

This clone has more than one count but fewer than ten. The CDR3 spans 13 residues. Germline V gives CDR1 SGDLS, CDR2 YYNGEE. The ends were cut back, 4 bases at V and 5 bases at J, with 9 bases in the middle. Authors' data handling: From reference gene primer amplification, estimates of nucleated cell counts were derived. The data were produced by immunoSEQ multiplex PCR, yet TCRdb's version contains in-frame clones alone and is incomplete. The D gene and trimming were derived from the DNA, and the V and J assignments and clone size from that table. This table holds some 350,000 clones, around 80% found once.

The sequenced material came from peripheral blood. The sequence came from a man younger than 40 with active or convalescent COVID-19. This rearrangement joins TRBV9 to TRBJ2-2; maybe TRBD2 (5 bases). CDR3 region: CASSWTGTGELFF. As DNA, the CDR3 is TGTGCCAGCAGCTGGACTGGGACCGGGGAGCTGTTTTTT.